This T cell receptor (beta chain) came from a study of beta chain features in type 1 diabetes. Findings of the study overall: Type 1 diabetes patients showed a moderate but significant shortening of TCRB CDR3s in all four CD4+ subsets.

For this clone: Its matching antigen is unknown.

The authors took one heparinised blood draw, averaging roughly 100 mL, from each donor. The study reverse transcribed the entire isolated RNA, so it sequenced expressed TCRB transcripts. TCRdb's table, derived via immunoSEQ multiplex PCR, lists solely in-frame clones and lacks some. The data contain hundreds of thousands of clones, more than 65% of them singletons. The ends were cut back, 4 bases at V and 2 bases at J, with 14 bases in the middle. The germline CDR1 and CDR2 sequences are MNHEY and SVGAGI. The CDR3 has 16 amino acids. The sequence came from a man aged 25-45 years in good health. V is TRBV6-5 and J is TRBJ2-2; perhaps TRBD2 as D (5 bases). The sample comprised naive CD4+ T cells from blood. The DNA of the CDR3 is TGTGCCAGCAGTTTACTCCCTCGGGGAAACACCGGGGAGCTGTTTTTT. Translated: CASSLLPRGNTGELFF.